The present TCR beta chain was sequenced within a study of technical replicates of blood from several donors (dated by TCRdb to the late 2010s). In regard to this clone: Its antigen target is currently unknown. No per-base quality is available; no much larger clone lies one base away.

At the junction V is shortened by 5 bases and J by 1 base, with 14 bases in between. The germline V gene specifies MNHEY as CDR1 and SVGAGI as CDR2. The CDR3 measures 15 amino acids from cysteine to phenylalanine. The kept DNA is CDR3 alone, 45 bases in frame from the first base. Library creation used the immunoSEQ multiplex PCR assay. TCRdb obtained this table from immuneACCESS and retained in-frame rearrangements with V and J assigned. These tables miss some clones; where compared with another copy, unresolved V genes account for less than half of the shortfall, and the remainder is unexplained. The sample table records around 80,000 clones; 98% of these occur just once. The leading ten clones occupy approximately 0.15% of the sample.

This TCR was sampled from a human donor in good health. Recombination linked TRBV6-5 to TRBJ2-5; no D segment can be confidently identified. Specimen: T cells isolated from PBMCs. The CDR3 region: CASSHLSEPQETQYF. The DNA sequence reads TGTGCCAGCAGTCACTTGTCGGAGCCCCAAGAGACCCAGTACTTC.